The 5 T cell receptor beta chains below all came from one sample that was sequenced in a study of T cell repertoires in cytomegalovirus infection. Via MiXCR, TCRdb re-called the reads, giving one row per CDR3 protein. Here the sample spans hundreds of thousands of distinct CDR3 sequences, approximately 25% being singletons. Material for sequencing was CD8+ T cells from PBMCs. All receptors derive from a human donor in good health (CMV status not recorded). Some clones in this sample may be carry-over from other donors' samples.

This clonotype was observed at least ten times. The chain has TRBV7-6 and TRBJ2-1, with D possibly being TRBD1 or TRBD2 (5 bases each). V gave up 6 bases and J gave up 7 bases, with 31 bases separating them. The CDR3 totals 19 residues. Germline CDR1 is SGHVS and CDR2 is FNYEAQ. CDR3 nucleotide sequence: TGTGCCAGCAGACAATTTCCGGGACCTACATCGACTACGGCAAATGAGCAGTTCTTC. It yields the protein CASRQFPGPTSTTANEQFF.

The J gene is TRBJ1-2, the V gene TRBV20-1, with TRBD1 matching 9 bases. This CDR3 contains 13 residues. V gave up 5 bases and J gave up 3 bases; unmatched junction bases: 4. The germline V gene encodes CDR1 DFQATT and CDR2 SNEGSKA (reference sequence). CDR3 region: CSAFTGGHYGYTF. Here the CDR3 DNA reads TGCAGTGCTTTTACAGGGGGCCACTATGGCTACACCTTC.

The gene calls are TRBV27 and TRBJ2-7, with 8 bases fitting TRBD1. The CDR3 covers 18 residues. V gave up 2 bases and J gave up 1 base; unmatched junction bases: 13. CDR1 and CDR2 (germline): MNHEY, SMNVEV (reference sequence). Here the CDR3 reads CASSLTAPTGGSSYEQYF. The CDR3 DNA reads as TGTGCCAGCAGTTTAACTGCCCCCACAGGGGGGTCTTCCTACGAGCAGTACTTC.

This clonotype was found many times. Here the CDR3 reads CASSFPLGGRTDTQYF. The CDR3 DNA follows: TGTGCCAGCAGTTTTCCTCTCGGGGGGCGCACAGATACGCAGTATTTT. V and J are TRBV7-2 and TRBJ2-3, with a weak D call TRBD2 (7 bases). The CDR3 totals 16 residues. Trimming cost V 6 bases and J 1 base, with 17 bases left between them. Germline V gene data show CDR1 as SGHTA and CDR2 as FQGNSA.

This clonotype was found many times. The rearrangement joins TRBV15 to TRBJ1-1; 11 bases align to TRBD1. CDR1 is LNHNV, CDR2 YYDKDF, per germline (reference sequence). V shed 3 bases and J 4 bases; nucleotides not matched to a gene: 10. This CDR3 has 17 residues. CDR3 residues: CATSSPWTGGFFTEAFF. CDR3 sequence (DNA): TGTGCCACCAGCAGCCCCTGGACAGGGGGCTTTTTCACTGAAGCTTTCTTT. Looking up the rest from reference TRBV15 and TRBJ1-1 gives the full variable domain: DAMVIQNPRYQVTQFGKPVTLSCSQTLNHNVMYWYQQKSSQAPKLLFHYYDKDFNNEADTPDNFQSRRPNTSFCFLDIRSPGLGDTAMYLCATSSPWTGGFFTEAFFGQGTRLTVV.